This record looks at one T cell receptor (beta chain) sequence and its context. The data belong to a study of T cell responses to AZD1222 COVID-19 vaccine. Produced via immunoSEQ multiplex PCR; TCRdb's table is partial and in-frame only. This table holds 100,000 to 150,000 clones, around 91% found once. The CDR3 runs 14 residues. V lost 2 bases, J lost 6 bases, and 11 bases lay in between. From germline, CDR1 is SGDLS and CDR2 YYNGEE. This chain links TRBV9 with TRBJ1-4; D gene uncertain. The sample here was peripheral blood, taken on day 0 of MenACWY control vaccination. The clonotype was recovered from an adult in good health. DNA of the CDR3: TGTGCCAGCAGCGTTGAAGGGCTGGATGAAAAACTGTTTTTT. This codes for CASSVEGLDEKLFF.